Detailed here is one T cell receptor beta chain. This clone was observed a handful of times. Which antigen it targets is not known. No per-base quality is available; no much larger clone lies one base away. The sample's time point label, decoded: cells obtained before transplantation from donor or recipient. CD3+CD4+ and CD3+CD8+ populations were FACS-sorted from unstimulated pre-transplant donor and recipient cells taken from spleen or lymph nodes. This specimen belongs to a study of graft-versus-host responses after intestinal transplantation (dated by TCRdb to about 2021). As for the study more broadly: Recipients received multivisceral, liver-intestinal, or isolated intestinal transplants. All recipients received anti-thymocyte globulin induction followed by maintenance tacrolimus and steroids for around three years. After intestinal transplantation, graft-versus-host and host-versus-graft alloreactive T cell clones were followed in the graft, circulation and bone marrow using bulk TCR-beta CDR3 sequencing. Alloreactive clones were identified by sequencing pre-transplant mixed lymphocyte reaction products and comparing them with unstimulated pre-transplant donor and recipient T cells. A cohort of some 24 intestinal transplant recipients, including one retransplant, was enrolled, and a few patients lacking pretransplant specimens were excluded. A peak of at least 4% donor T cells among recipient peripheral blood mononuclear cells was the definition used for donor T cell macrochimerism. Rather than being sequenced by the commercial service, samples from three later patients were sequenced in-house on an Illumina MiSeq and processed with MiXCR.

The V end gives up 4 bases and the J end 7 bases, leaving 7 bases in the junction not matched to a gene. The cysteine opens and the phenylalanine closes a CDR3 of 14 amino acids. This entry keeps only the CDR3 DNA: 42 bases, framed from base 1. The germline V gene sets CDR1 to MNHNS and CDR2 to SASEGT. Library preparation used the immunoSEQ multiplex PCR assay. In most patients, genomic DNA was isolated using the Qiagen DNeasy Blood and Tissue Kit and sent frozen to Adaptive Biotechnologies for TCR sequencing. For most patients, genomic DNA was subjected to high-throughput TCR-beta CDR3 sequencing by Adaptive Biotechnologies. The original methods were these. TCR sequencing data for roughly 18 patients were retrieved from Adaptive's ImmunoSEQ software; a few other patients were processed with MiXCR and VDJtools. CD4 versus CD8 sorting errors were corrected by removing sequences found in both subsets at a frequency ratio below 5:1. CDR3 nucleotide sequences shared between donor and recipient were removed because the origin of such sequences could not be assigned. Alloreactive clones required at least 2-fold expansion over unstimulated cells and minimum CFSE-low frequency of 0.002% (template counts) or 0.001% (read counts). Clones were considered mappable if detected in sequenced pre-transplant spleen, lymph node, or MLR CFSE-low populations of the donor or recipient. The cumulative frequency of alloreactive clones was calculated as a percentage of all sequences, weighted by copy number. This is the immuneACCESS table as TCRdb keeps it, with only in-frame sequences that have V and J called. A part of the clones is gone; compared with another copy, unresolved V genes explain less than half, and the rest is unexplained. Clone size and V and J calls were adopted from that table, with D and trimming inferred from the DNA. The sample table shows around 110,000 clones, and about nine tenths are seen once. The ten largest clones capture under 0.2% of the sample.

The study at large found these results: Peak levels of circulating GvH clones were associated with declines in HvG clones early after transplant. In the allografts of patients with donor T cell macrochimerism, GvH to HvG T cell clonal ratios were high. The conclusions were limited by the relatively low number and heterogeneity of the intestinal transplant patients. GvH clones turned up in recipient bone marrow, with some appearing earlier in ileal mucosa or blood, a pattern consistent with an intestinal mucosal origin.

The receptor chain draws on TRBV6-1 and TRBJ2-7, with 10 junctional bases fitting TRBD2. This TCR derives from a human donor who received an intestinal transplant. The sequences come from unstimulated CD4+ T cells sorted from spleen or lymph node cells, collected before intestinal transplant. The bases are TGTGCCAGCAGTGGTGTAGCGGGAGGCTGGGAGCAGTACTTC. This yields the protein CASSGVAGGWEQYF.